Presented here are 9 T cell receptor beta chains from one specimen sequenced in a study of regulatory T cells in long-lasting Graves disease. Time point described: newly diagnosed GD, antithyroid drugs for less than 3 months. Isolated PBMC RNA provided the starting material for the TCR library. Arm-PCR of CDR3 regions and iRepertoire HTBI primers were used to build TCR beta libraries. TCRdb itself ran the multiplex PCR reads through MiXCR, one entry per CDR3 protein. The repertoire holds roughly 520,000 distinct CDR3 sequences, with around 11% as singletons. These data also featured in a second study, about T cells in Graves' hyperthyroidism and ophthalmopathy.

This specimen consisted of peripheral blood mononuclear cells (PBMCs), obtained at new diagnosis, from a patient treated with antithyroid drugs. Every receptor here comes from a woman aged 25 to 39 with Graves disease.

This clonotype was seen at least ten times. The CDR3 loop reads CASGLADRETQYF. In nucleotides, the CDR3 is TGTGCTAGTGGTTTGGCCGATCGGGAGACCCAGTACTTC. The rearrangement links TRBV12-5 to TRBJ2-5, with unresolved D. Germline V gene data show CDR1 as LGHNT and CDR2 as FRNRAP. V lost 1 base to trimming and J lost 5 bases, with 8 bases between them. CDR3 size: 13 residues.

This clonotype was detected many times. The V and J genes are TRBV24-1 and TRBJ2-7; D gene unclear. The length of the CDR3 is 13 residues. Trimming took off 5 bases at V and 6 bases at J, with 13 bases between the two ends. The germline CDR1 and CDR2 sequences are KGHDR and SFDVKD. The CDR3 loop is CATSAVAGREQYF. DNA for the CDR3: TGTGCCACCAGTGCTGTGGCCGGGCGCGAGCAGTACTTC.

This clonotype came up many times. The rearrangement uses TRBV29-1 and TRBJ1-1, with D unclear. This CDR3 is 14 amino acids long. V dropped 0 bases and J dropped 6 bases, with 14 bases sitting between them. The germline V gene has CDR1 SQVTM and CDR2 ANQGSEA. CDR3 nucleotide sequence: TGCAGCGTTGAAGATCTTCTTGGGGTCCCTGAAGCTTTCTTT. Encoded protein: CSVEDLLGVPEAFF.

This clonotype came up once. This chain connects TRBV6-5 to TRBJ1-1; D unclear. This CDR3 is built from 15 residues. Between the trimmed V and J ends, which lost 2 bases and 1 base, there was a span of 11 bases. CDR1 is MNHEY and CDR2 is SVGAGI in the germline V gene. CDR3 sequence: CASSYIGYQNTEAFF. The CDR3 DNA is TGTGCCAGCAGTTACATAGGGTATCAGAACACTGAAGCTTTCTTT.

This clonotype was picked up many times. The chain uses TRBV6-5 and TRBJ2-7; D is unclear. The CDR3 is 12 amino acids. The ends were cut back, 2 bases at V and 3 bases at J, with 5 bases in the middle. Germline V lookup: CDR1 MNHEY, CDR2 SVGAGI. The CDR3 DNA follows: TGTGCCAGCAGTTACGTGGGCTACGAGCAGTACTTC. Amino acid sequence: CASSYVGYEQYF.

This rearrangement joins TRBV7-2 to TRBJ1-2; 8 nucleotides line up with TRBD1. Germline lookup yields CDR1 SGHTA and CDR2 FQGNSA. The length of the CDR3 is 13 residues. The V and J ends lost 4 bases and 8 bases, in that order; junction bases with no gene match: 6. The DNA of the CDR3 is TGTGCCAGCAGCTCTACCCACAGGGGGGGCTACACCTTC. Protein product: CASSSTHRGGYTF.

CDR3 nucleotide sequence: TGCGCCAGCATGGGAGGGGCGCCTTCACCCCTCCACTTT. It specifies CASMGGAPSPLHF. The chain combines TRBV10-1 with TRBJ1-6; perhaps TRBD1 as D (5 bases). Trimming left V 7 bases short and J 9 bases short, with 13 bases between. Germline lookup yields CDR1 WNHNN and CDR2 SYGVQD (reference sequence). This CDR3 comprises 13 residues.

V and J are TRBV6-5 and TRBJ1-5, with D maybe TRBD1 (6 bases). The CDR3 spans 17 residues. The germline gives CDR1 MNHEY, CDR2 SVGAGI. Trimming removed 4 bases from V and 5 bases from J, with 21 bases in between. The CDR3 DNA reads as TGTGCCAGCAGTTCTTCTGGGGGGACACTGGTAGATCAGCCCCAGCATTTT. It is translated as CASSSSGGTLVDQPQHF.

The chain uses TRBV4-1 and TRBJ2-1, with D perhaps TRBD2 (6 bases). Trimming removed 3 bases at V and 7 bases at J, with 10 bases between. The CDR3 is made up of 13 amino acids. Germline-derived CDR1 and CDR2 are MGHRA and YSYEKL. The CDR3 sequence: CASSHSRGNEQFF. CDR3 bases: TGCGCCAGCAGCCACTCTCGGGGGAATGAGCAGTTCTTC.